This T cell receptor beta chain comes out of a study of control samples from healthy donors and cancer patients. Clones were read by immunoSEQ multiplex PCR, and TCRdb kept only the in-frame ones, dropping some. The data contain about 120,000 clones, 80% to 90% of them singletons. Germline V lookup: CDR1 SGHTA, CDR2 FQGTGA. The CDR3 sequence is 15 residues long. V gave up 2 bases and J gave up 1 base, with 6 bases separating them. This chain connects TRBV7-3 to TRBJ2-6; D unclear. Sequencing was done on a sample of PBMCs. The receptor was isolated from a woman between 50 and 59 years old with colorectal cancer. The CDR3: CASSLQVSGANVLTF. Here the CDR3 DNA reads TGTGCCAGCAGCTTACAAGTATCTGGGGCCAACGTCCTGACTTTC.